The 9 T cell receptor beta chains below come from one sample, sequenced in a study of T cell responses to AZD1222 COVID-19 vaccine. Only in-frame clones appear in the TCRdb table, and some are missing; sequencing was by immunoSEQ multiplex PCR. This sample has 90,000 to 150,000 clones, with more than 80% found just once. Source: peripheral blood, taken on day 0 of AZD1222 vaccination. These receptor sequences come from an adult in good health.

This CDR3 reads CASSPGQGWETQYF. For the CDR3, the DNA is TGTGCCAGCAGCCCAGGCCAAGGTTGGGAGACCCAGTACTTC. The J gene is TRBJ2-5, the V gene TRBV9; no reliable D call. The CDR3 contains 14 residues. Trimming left V 4 bases short and J 5 bases short, with 15 bases between. Germline-derived CDR1 and CDR2 are SGDLS and YYNGEE.

The chain combines TRBV7-3 with TRBJ2-6, with 7 bases fitting TRBD2. The CDR3 is made up of 20 amino acids. The V gene end was trimmed by 5 bases and the J gene end by 0 bases; junction bases not matched to a gene: 16. CDR1 SGHTA and CDR2 FQGTGA come from the germline V gene. CDR3 in DNA: TGTGCCAGCAGCACCCCGATCTTAGCGGGTATTTCCTCTGGGGCCAACGTCCTGACTTTC. This encodes CASSTPILAGISSGANVLTF. The entire variable domain, with the rest obtained from reference TRBV7-3 and TRBJ2-6, is as follows: GAGVSQTPSNKVTEKGKYVELRCDPISGHTALYWYRQSLGQGPEFLIYFQGTGAADDSGLPNDRFFAVRPEGSVSTLKIQRTERGDSAVYLCASSTPILAGISSGANVLTFGAGSRLTVL.

This chain links TRBV9 with TRBJ1-2; D may be TRBD1 (5 bases). Trimming shortened V by 3 bases and J by 8 bases, and 17 bases separated the two germline ends. CDR3 length equals 14 residues. Germline V gives CDR1 SGDLS, CDR2 YYNGEE. Here the CDR3 reads CASSGGSHLGGYTF. For the CDR3, the DNA is TGTGCCAGCAGCGGGGGGAGCCACCTAGGGGGCTACACCTTC.

The chain's CDR3 is CASSPSGQGARPQHF. The CDR3 DNA follows: TGTGCCAGCTCACCATCGGGGCAGGGGGCAAGGCCCCAGCATTTT. The chain joins TRBV18 to TRBJ1-5; 8 nucleotides agree with TRBD1. Germline lookup yields CDR1 KGHSH and CDR2 LQKENI. V lost 2 bases and J lost 9; bases outside the gene matches: 9. This CDR3 region has 15 residues.

The chain links TRBV30 to TRBJ1-1, with unresolved D. V was clipped by 3 bases and J by 3 bases, with 8 bases between them. The germline V gene has CDR1 GTSNPN and CDR2 SVGIG (reference sequence). CDR3 size: 12 residues. The CDR3 loop reads CAWRGSDTEAFF. In DNA, the CDR3 is TGTGCCTGGAGGGGTTCGGACACTGAAGCTTTCTTT.

This clone was detected a few times. V and J are TRBV3-1 (or the pseudogene TRBV3-2) and TRBJ2-7, with TRBD2 as a possible D gene (5 bases). Germline V CDR1 and CDR2: LGHDT, YNNKEL (reference sequence). Trimming removed 0 bases from V and 6 bases from J, with 15 bases in between. The CDR3 contains 15 residues. The CDR3, as DNA: TGTGCCAGCAGCCAAGAACAAAGGGAGAGCGCCGAGCAGTACTTC. Protein sequence: CASSQEQRESAEQYF.

The chain is built from TRBV7-9 and TRBJ1-4; D unclear. CDR3 length: 13 residues. With 5 bases removed from V and 7 bases from J, the gap between germline ends came to 11 bases. CDR1 and CDR2 from the germline V gene are SEHNR and FQNEAQ (reference sequence). The CDR3 DNA sequence: TGTGCCAGCAGCACCCCCCGGGGTGAAAAACTGTTTTTT. This encodes CASSTPRGEKLFF.

V and J are TRBV10-1 and TRBJ2-5; either TRBD1 or TRBD2 may supply D (7 bases each). V was cut by 2 bases and J by 6 bases, with 13 bases left in between. Germline-derived CDR1 and CDR2 are WNHNN and SYGVQD (reference sequence). CDR3 length: 14 amino acids. The CDR3 DNA sequence: TGCGCCAGCAGTGAGGACAGGGAGGGAAAGACCCAGTACTTC. It specifies CASSEDREGKTQYF.

The CDR3 nucleotides are TGTGCCAGCAGTTCGGGCCCCACCGGCTACACCTTC. Its translation is CASSSGPTGYTF. The chain recombines TRBV27 with TRBJ1-2, with no clear D. Germline V gene data show CDR1 as MNHEY and CDR2 as SMNVEV (reference sequence). V lost 4 bases and J 8 bases, leaving 11 bases between the germline ends. The CDR3 totals 12 residues.